This T cell receptor (beta chain) stems from a study of human CD8 memory T cell subsets. Study observations and caveats: Stem-like memory T cells and precursor exhausted T cells had repertoires whose mutual overlap was minimal. Effector memory cells lacked the similarly high diversity that stem-like memory and precursor exhausted T cells had. Chao1 estimates suggested higher diversity in stem-like memory T cells than in precursor exhausted T cells.

RNA originated from duplicate vials containing under 160,000 sorted CD8+ T cells per subset. The CDR3 runs to 14 residues. Germline values: CDR1 KGHDR, CDR2 SFDVKD. In the case of this clonotype: Antigen: not known.

TCR beta libraries were made by UMI-labeled 5' RACE. TCRdb re-called the 5' RACE reads; every CDR3 protein appears as one record, without DNA. The repertoire shows roughly 17,000 distinct CDR3 sequences; the top ten hold about 5.6%. The sequence was collected from a human donor in good health. The sample consisted of CD8+ stem-like memory T cells (TSCM and TCM) sorted from PBMCs. This sample's subset: stem-like memory CD8 T cells (TSTEM), CCR7+ PD-1- TIGIT-. The chain carries TRBV24-1 and TRBJ1-1. The CDR3 sequence is CATSDRNLVGEAFF.